This entry lists 32 T cell receptor beta chains sequenced from one sample in a study of regulatory T cells in long-lasting Graves disease. Time point defined: newly diagnosed GD, antithyroid drugs for less than 3 months. Construction of the TCR library relied on RNA isolated from PBMCs. Construction of TCR beta libraries relied on iRepertoire HTBI primers and on Arm-PCR targeting CDR3 regions. TCRdb passed the multiplex PCR reads through MiXCR, listing each CDR3 protein once. This table holds hundreds of thousands of distinct CDR3 sequences, roughly 16% found once. This sample was also put to use in a study of T cells in Graves' hyperthyroidism and ophthalmopathy.

The sample here was peripheral blood mononuclear cells (PBMCs), taken at new diagnosis, from a patient treated with antithyroid drugs. These TCRs come from a woman aged 40-60 years with Graves disease.

The chain is built from TRBV6-1 and TRBJ2-7; D gene uncertain. CDR3 length: 15 amino acids. CDR1 is MNHNS and CDR2 is SASEGT in the germline V gene. V shed 3 bases and J shed 6 bases, with 18 bases lying between them. DNA of the CDR3: TGTGCCAGCAGTGACGAACGGACGACATTTGGCGAGCAGTACTTC. Its translation is CASSDERTTFGEQYF.

The chain joins TRBV30 to TRBJ2-1; TRBD1 agrees at 7 bases. Germline loops: CDR1 GTSNPN, CDR2 SVGIG (reference sequence). The V gene end was trimmed by 5 bases and the J gene end by 12 bases; junction bases not matched to a gene: 7. The CDR3 extends over 11 amino acids. CDR3 region: CAWDRAGLQFF. The CDR3 DNA is TGTGCCTGGGACAGGGCTGGTCTGCAGTTCTTC.

The chain is built from TRBV7-9 and TRBJ1-6; possibly TRBD1 for D (6 bases). The CDR3 spans 13 residues. Trimming took 5 bases from V and 6 from J, leaving 8 bases between them. CDR1 SEHNR and CDR2 FQNEAQ come from the germline V gene (reference sequence). The chain's CDR3 is CASSKQGNSPLHF. DNA for the CDR3: TGTGCCAGCAGCAAACAGGGTAATTCACCCCTCCACTTT. The variable domain in full, completed from reference TRBV7-9 and TRBJ1-6, reads DTGVSQNPRHKITKRGQNVTFRCDPISEHNRLYWYRQTLGQGPEFLTYFQNEAQLEKSRLLSDRFSAERPKGSFSTLEIQRTEQGDSAMYLCASSKQGNSPLHFGNGTRLTVT.

J is TRBJ2-3 and V is TRBV5-4; the match to TRBD2 covers 13 bases. The trim removed 5 bases at V and 8 bases at J, leaving 11 bases unmatched. CDR3 length: 16 residues. From germline, CDR1 is SGHNT and CDR2 YYREEE (reference sequence). The CDR3 region has the DNA TGTGCCAGCAGAAAGACTAGCGGGGGGCCGTTAGGTACGCAGTATTTT. Protein: CASRKTSGGPLGTQYF.

The table lists this clonotype with a few counts. The V and J genes are TRBV15 and TRBJ2-2, with no clear D. The V gene lost 5 bases and the J gene lost 4 bases, with 11 bases spanning the gap. The CDR3 loop spans 14 amino acids. CDR1 LNHNV and CDR2 YYDKDF come from the germline V gene (reference sequence). Here the CDR3 DNA reads TGTGCCACCAGCTTAGCATCGGGCACCGGGGAGCTGTTTTTT. It translates to CATSLASGTGELFF.

The table lists this clonotype with many counts. The rearrangement joins TRBV24-1 to TRBJ1-5, with D hard to call. The CDR3 consists of 13 residues. Germline V CDR1 and CDR2: KGHDR, SFDVKD. Between the trimmed V and J ends, which lost 2 bases and 5 bases, there was a span of 6 bases. CDR3 in amino acids: CATSDSPYQPQHF. CDR3 nucleotide sequence: TGTGCCACCAGTGATTCGCCGTATCAGCCCCAGCATTTT.

V and J are TRBV6-1 and TRBJ1-5; maybe TRBD1 (5 bases). The germline V gene has CDR1 MNHNS and CDR2 SASEGT. Trimming stripped 10 bases from V and 2 bases from J, with 18 bases between. The CDR3 extends over 15 amino acids. This chain's CDR3 is CATLRSQGGNQPQHF. For the CDR3, the DNA is TGTGCCACTCTTAGGAGTCAGGGCGGCAATCAGCCCCAGCATTTT.

This clonotype was detected ten times or more. The V and J genes are TRBV7-3 and TRBJ1-1; TRBD1 aligns across 10 bases. This CDR3 has 15 amino acids. The V gene end was trimmed by 4 bases and the J gene end by 4 bases; junction bases not matched to a gene: 6. CDR1 is SGHTA, CDR2 FQGTGA, per germline. CDR3 amino acids: CASSSGTGAGTEAFF. CDR3 bases: TGTGCCAGCAGCTCCGGGACAGGGGCAGGCACTGAAGCTTTCTTT.

The chain uses TRBV6-1 and TRBJ2-6; D not resolved. Trimming stripped 11 bases from V and 0 bases from J, with 8 bases between. The germline V gene encodes CDR1 MNHNS and CDR2 SASEGT. The CDR3 extends over 13 amino acids. The CDR3 DNA follows: TGTGCCGGCACAAGCTCTGGGGCCAACGTCCTGACTTTC. Its protein is CAGTSSGANVLTF.

Ten or more counts support this clonotype. The chain couples TRBV6-2 or TRBV6-3 to TRBJ2-7, with 9 bases matching TRBD1. The germline CDR1 and CDR2 sequences are MNHEY and SVGEGT. Trimming cost V 5 bases and J 4 bases; bases outside gene matches: 6. CDR3 length: 14 residues. Here the CDR3 reads CASSTGTGFYEQYF. CDR3 in DNA: TGTGCCAGCAGTACCGGGACAGGGTTTTACGAGCAGTACTTC.

The V gene is TRBV2, the J gene TRBJ1-2; 9 bases align to TRBD1. Germline lookup yields CDR1 SNHLY and CDR2 FYNNEI. The CDR3 sequence is 14 residues long. V lost 6 bases, J lost 6 bases, and 8 bases stayed unmatched. The CDR3 reads CASRGGTGFDGYTF. In DNA form, the CDR3 reads TGTGCCAGCAGAGGTGGGACAGGGTTCGATGGCTACACCTTC.

This clonotype was detected many times. The V gene is TRBV27, the J gene TRBJ2-7, with 8 nucleotides matching TRBD1. Germline CDR1 and CDR2: MNHEY and SMNVEV (reference sequence). After removal of 5 bases from V and 6 bases from J, the junction contained 12 bases not matched to a gene. The CDR3 totals 15 residues. CDR3 region: CASSRMRQGPSEQYF. The CDR3 nucleotides read TGTGCCAGCAGTCGCATGCGACAGGGGCCAAGCGAGCAGTACTTC.

This clonotype has just a few counts. The rearrangement links TRBV5-1 to TRBJ1-1, with a weak D call TRBD1 (6 bases). Trimming stripped 8 bases from V and 0 bases from J, with 14 bases between. Germline CDR1 reads SGHRS; CDR2 reads YFSETQ. This CDR3 has 14 amino acids. CDR3 in amino acids: CASYTGTMNTEAFF. The DNA of the CDR3 is TGCGCCAGTTACACCGGGACAATGAACACTGAAGCTTTCTTT.

This clonotype was counted between two and nine times. This rearrangement joins TRBV19 to TRBJ2-3, with D possibly TRBD2 on 6 matching bases. Per germline, CDR1 LNHDA and CDR2 SQIVND (reference sequence). There are 14 residues in the CDR3. V was clipped by 5 bases and J by 2 bases, with 11 bases between them. The CDR3 loop is CASSPGDVTDTQYF. In DNA, the CDR3 is TGTGCCAGTAGTCCGGGGGACGTCACAGATACGCAGTATTTT.

The chain is built from TRBV4-1 and TRBJ1-1; possibly TRBD1 for D (6 bases). Germline CDR1 and CDR2: MGHRA and YSYEKL. V lost 1 base, J lost 9 bases, and 9 bases lay in between. This CDR3 spans 12 amino acids. The CDR3 spells CASSQGGHKAFF. CDR3 coding DNA: TGCGCCAGCAGCCAAGGGGGACATAAAGCTTTCTTT.

This clonotype has only a few counts. This chain joins TRBV5-6 and TRBJ2-7, with no clear D. Germline lookup yields CDR1 SGHDT and CDR2 YYEEEE. The CDR3 runs to 12 residues. Deletions cut 5 bases from V and 6 bases from J, with 12 bases between. CDR3 loop: CASSSTLGEQYF. CDR3 in DNA: TGTGCCAGCAGTTCGACCCTCGGCGAGCAGTACTTC.

The gene calls are TRBV10-1 and TRBJ2-2; D is perhaps TRBD1 (6 bases). The CDR3 loop spans 15 amino acids. Trimming stripped 3 bases from V and 4 bases from J, with 12 bases between. Germline CDR1 reads WNHNN; CDR2 reads SYGVQD (reference sequence). In nucleotides, the CDR3 is TGCGCCAGCAGTGACAGGGGAACTTCCACCGGGGAGCTGTTTTTT. This sequence encodes CASSDRGTSTGELFF.

This clonotype was recorded many times. The rearrangement joins TRBV28 to TRBJ1-1; D is ambiguous. Germline CDR1 MDHEN, CDR2 SYDVKM. V was clipped by 6 bases and J by 7 bases, with 24 bases between them. There are 16 residues in the CDR3. CDR3 bases: TGTGCCAGCAGCGGCGCTACCGGCACGCCGAGAGGTGAAGCTTTCTTT. Protein sequence: CASSGATGTPRGEAFF.

There are many counts of this clonotype. The V and J genes are TRBV11-2 and TRBJ2-7, with TRBD1 matching 9 bases. V was clipped by 5 bases and J by 2 bases; unmatched bases: 10. There are 16 residues in the CDR3. Germline values: CDR1 SGHAT, CDR2 FQNNGV. As DNA, the CDR3 is TGTGCCAGCAGCACCTCCTACAGGGGGCAAACCTACGAGCAGTACTTC. It yields the protein CASSTSYRGQTYEQYF.

The rearrangement uses TRBV15 and TRBJ2-2; D may be TRBD1 (6 bases). Trimming took 3 bases from V and 0 from J, leaving 11 bases between them. Germline V gives CDR1 LNHNV, CDR2 YYDKDF (reference sequence). The CDR3 is 16 amino acids. The CDR3 nucleotides read TGTGCCACCAGCAGGGGGGCGTTGGCGAACACCGGGGAGCTGTTTTTT. Translation: CATSRGALANTGELFF.

Notes on this clonotype: A much larger clonotype is one base distant, so this may be a read error. The chain combines TRBV13 with TRBJ2-1; 9 bases line up with TRBD2. The CDR3 loop spans 15 amino acids. Germline CDR1 PRHDT, CDR2 FYEKMQ (reference sequence). CDR3 nucleotides: TGTGCCAGCACCCTAGGGGCGGGGGGGCCGAATGAGGAGTTCTTC. Translation gives CASTLGAGGPNEEFF.

This clonotype was seen a single time. This may be a read error, as it is one base from a much larger clone. V gene TRBV6-1 combines with J gene TRBJ1-5, with D possibly TRBD1 on 6 matching bases. Trimming took off 5 bases at V and 9 bases at J, with 17 bases between the two ends. The CDR3 runs to 14 residues. Germline CDR1 reads MNHNS; CDR2 reads SASEGT. The DNA of the CDR3 is TGTGCCAGCAGTACCGGGGCAGGGGTCCTGCCCCAGCATTTT. Encoded protein: CASSTGAGVLPQHF.

CDR3 region: CASSLDDRAEQYF. The CDR3 DNA reads TGTGCCAGCAGCTTAGACGACAGGGCCGAGCAGTACTTC. V and J are TRBV28 and TRBJ2-7, with TRBD1 matching 7 bases. This CDR3 spans 13 amino acids. Germline V lookup: CDR1 MDHEN, CDR2 SYDVKM. After removal of 6 bases from V and 6 bases from J, the junction contained 8 bases not matched to a gene.

This clonotype showed up many times. The V call is TRBV19, the J call TRBJ1-5; 7 bases are shared with TRBD1. This CDR3 region has 13 residues. Germline V gene lookup returns CDR1 LNHDA and CDR2 SQIVND (reference sequence). With 3 bases clipped from V and 7 bases from J, the junction kept 3 bases outside the gene matches. CDR3 nucleotide sequence: TGTGCCAGTAGTATTAACAGGGGACAGCCCCAGCATTTT. This gives the protein CASSINRGQPQHF.

The J gene is TRBJ2-5, the V gene TRBV19, with D possibly TRBD1 on 5 matching bases. The CDR3 has 15 residues. V was pared by 3 bases and J by 4 bases, with 15 bases between. Per germline, CDR1 LNHDA and CDR2 SQIVND (reference sequence). CDR3 sequence reads: CASSILGHSIETQYF. CDR3 nucleotide sequence: TGTGCCAGTAGTATCCTAGGACATAGTATAGAGACCCAGTACTTC.

The chain uses TRBV11-2 and TRBJ1-1; D gene uncertain. The length of the CDR3 is 13 residues. V was trimmed by 0 bases and J by 7 bases, leaving 9 bases between them. CDR1 and CDR2 (germline): SGHAT, FQNNGV. The CDR3 bases are TGTGCCAGCAGCTTAGATGCGGCAGTTGAAGCTTTCTTT. The encoded protein is CASSLDAAVEAFF.

This clonotype was counted between two and nine times. V usage is TRBV5-1 and J usage is TRBJ2-4; 13 nucleotides agree with TRBD2. V was clipped by 4 bases and J by 0 bases; unmatched bases: 7. Germline CDR1 and CDR2: SGHRS and YFSETQ. This CDR3 is built from 18 residues. The CDR3 spells CASSQGLAGDLAKNIQYF. The CDR3 DNA reads TGCGCCAGCAGCCAAGGACTAGCGGGGGACTTAGCCAAAAACATTCAGTACTTC.

This chain connects TRBV5-4 to TRBJ2-2; 7 bases align to TRBD1. CDR3 length: 15 residues. Germline loops: CDR1 SGHNT, CDR2 YYREEE (reference sequence). J lost 5 bases, V lost 2 bases, and 6 bases had no gene match. The CDR3 sequence: CASSLDRVRTGELFF. DNA of the CDR3: TGTGCCAGCAGCTTAGACAGGGTACGGACCGGGGAGCTGTTTTTT.

The J gene is TRBJ1-4, the V gene TRBV15, with D perhaps matching TRBD1 (5 bases). The CDR3 runs to 14 residues. Trimming removed 6 bases at V and 8 bases at J, with 16 bases between. Looked up from germline, CDR1 is LNHNV and CDR2 is YYDKDF (reference sequence). Here the CDR3 reads CATSPRQTVEKLFF. As DNA, the CDR3 is TGTGCCACCAGTCCCAGACAGACCGTCGAAAAACTGTTTTTT.

This clonotype was seen at least ten times. The chain recombines TRBV7-9 with TRBJ2-7; D unresolved. This CDR3 comprises 15 residues. Trimming stripped 1 base from V and 3 bases from J, with 13 bases between. The V gene's germline CDR1 is SEHNR and CDR2 FQNEAQ (reference sequence). The CDR3 DNA sequence: TGTGCCAGCAGCTTAGGGTCGGCTAGTTTCTACGAGCAGTACTTC. It codes for CASSLGSASFYEQYF.

Concerning this clonotype itself: A single base separates this from a much larger clone, so it may be a read error. The V gene is TRBV11-2, the J gene TRBJ2-1; 7 bases line up with TRBD2. The CDR3 has 14 residues. Per the germline V gene, CDR1 is SGHAT and CDR2 is FQNNGV. The DNA for the CDR3 is TGTGCCGGCAGCTTTGGCGGGAGCTACAATGAGCAGTTCTTC. It translates to CAGSFGGSYNEQFF. The full variable domain, with the rest looked up from reference TRBV11-2 and TRBJ2-1, is EAGVAQSPRYKIIEKRQSVAFWCNPISGHATLYWYQQILGQGPKLLIQFQNNGVVDDSQLPKDRFSAERLKGVDSTLKIQPAKLEDSAVYLCAGSFGGSYNEQFFGPGTRLTVL.

The V gene is TRBV5-1, the J gene TRBJ2-5; TRBD2 aligns across 9 bases. CDR3 length: 15 amino acids. Germline V CDR1 and CDR2: SGHRS, YFSETQ. After removal of 4 bases from V and 4 bases from J, the junction contained 8 bases not matched to a gene. In nucleotides, the CDR3 is TGCGCCAGCAGCATCCTAGCGGGGAGGGGAGAGACCCAGTACTTC. Protein: CASSILAGRGETQYF.